The rows below give T cell receptor beta chains drawn from one sample of a study of T-cell reconstitution after alpha-beta-depleted transplantation in children. TCRdb ran MiXCR on the PCR reads and lists one entry per CDR3 protein. This table has a few hundred thousand distinct CDR3 sequences, around 16% appearing once. Source: PBMCs, mostly from graft donor cells, taken 360 days after TCRalphabeta/CD19-depleted stem cell transplant. Receptor source: a boy in the first two years of life who had a stem cell transplant for Wiskott-Aldrich syndrome, so the T cells may come from the graft donor. The CDR3 runs from the conserved cysteine through the conserved F or W. A D gene is named only where the DNA matches it firmly. Where a row states a size, it is once, few, many or the class of an expanded clone; other rows omit it.

J gene: TRBJ2-6
clone size: few
V gene: TRBV19
D gene: TRBD1
CDR3 DNA: TGTGCCAGTAGTACGGGACAGGGGGTATCCGGGGCCAACGTCCTGACTTTC
CDR3 protein: CASSTGQGVSGANVLTF

J gene: TRBJ1-1
clone size: .
V gene: TRBV12-3/TRBV12-4
D gene: .
CDR3 DNA: TGTGCCAGCAGTTTAGCGGTGAGGACTCCGGGAGCTTTCTTT
CDR3 protein: CASSLAVRTPGAFF

J gene: TRBJ2-7
clone size: .
V gene: TRBV6-5
D gene: .
CDR3 DNA: TGTGCCAGCAGTTTCTGGGGGTCAGGGAGCGGCGAGCAGTACTTC
CDR3 protein: CASSFWGSGSGEQYF

J gene: TRBJ2-2
clone size: .
V gene: TRBV5-1
D gene: .
CDR3 DNA: TGCGCCAGCAGCTCCCAGGACGGTAACGACGGGGAGCTGTTTTTT
CDR3 protein: CASSSQDGNDGELFF

J gene: TRBJ1-1
clone size: .
V gene: TRBV30
D gene: .
CDR3 DNA: TGTGCCTGGAGCGACCTAGAAGCTTTCTTT
CDR3 protein: CAWSDLEAFF

J gene: TRBJ2-3
clone size: few
V gene: TRBV7-9
D gene: TRBD2
CDR3 DNA: TGTGCCAGCAGCTGGGGACTAGCGGACAGCACAGATACGCAGTATTTT
CDR3 protein: CASSWGLADSTDTQYF

J gene: TRBJ2-2
clone size: few
V gene: TRBV5-6
D gene: .
CDR3 DNA: TGTGCCAGCAGCTTGGGACAGTGGAACAAGGTCGGGGAGCTGTTTTTT
CDR3 protein: CASSLGQWNKVGELFF

J gene: TRBJ2-7
clone size: few
V gene: TRBV5-1
D gene: TRBD2
CDR3 DNA: TGCGCCAGCAGCTCTAATAGCGGGGGGCTTTCCTACGAGCAGTACTTC
CDR3 protein: CASSSNSGGLSYEQYF

J gene: TRBJ2-5
clone size: many
V gene: TRBV29-1
D gene: TRBD2
CDR3 DNA: TGCAGCGTCGTTAAGAGACTAGCGGCACAAGAGACCCAGTACTTC
CDR3 protein: CSVVKRLAAQETQYF

J gene: TRBJ1-1
clone size: .
V gene: TRBV11-2
D gene: .
CDR3 DNA: TGTGCCTGCAGCTTTCGGAACGGGGCTGAAGCTTTCTTT
CDR3 protein: CACSFRNGAEAFF

J gene: TRBJ2-1
clone size: few
V gene: TRBV12-3/TRBV12-4
D gene: TRBD1
CDR3 DNA: TGTGCCAGCAGTTTCTCAGACAGGGGAGGTGAGCAGTTCTTC
CDR3 protein: CASSFSDRGGEQFF

J gene: TRBJ2-3
clone size: few
V gene: TRBV9
D gene: .
CDR3 DNA: TGTGCCAGCAGCGTAGCCCCGCTCACAGATACGCAGTATTTT
CDR3 protein: CASSVAPLTDTQYF

J gene: TRBJ2-7
clone size: .
V gene: TRBV24-1
D gene: .
CDR3 DNA: TGTGCCACCAGTGTGGGTGGCATACCCTACGAGCAGTACTTC
CDR3 protein: CATSVGGIPYEQYF

J gene: TRBJ2-1
clone size: few
V gene: TRBV4-3
D gene: .
CDR3 DNA: TGCGCCAGCAGCCAAGAGACCGGGACCCACTACAATGAGCAGTTCTTC
CDR3 protein: CASSQETGTHYNEQFF

J gene: TRBJ1-1
clone size: few
V gene: TRBV5-1
D gene: .
CDR3 DNA: TGCGCCAGCAGCTTTGAGAAGGGCATGATGAACACTGAAGCTTTCTTT
CDR3 protein: CASSFEKGMMNTEAFF

J gene: TRBJ1-2
clone size: .
V gene: TRBV24-1
D gene: TRBD1
CDR3 DNA: TGTGCCACCAGTGCCTCGGGACAGGGGGAAAATGGCTACACCTTC
CDR3 protein: CATSASGQGENGYTF

J gene: TRBJ2-1
clone size: few
V gene: TRBV7-9
D gene: .
CDR3 DNA: TGTGCCAGCAGCTTACCCCCTCTAACAGCCGGGCATGAGCAGTTCTTC
CDR3 protein: CASSLPPLTAGHEQFF

J gene: TRBJ2-3
clone size: .
V gene: TRBV10-3
D gene: TRBD1
CDR3 DNA: TGTGCCATCAGTAGGACAGGGAATACCGGAGATACGCAGTATTTT
CDR3 protein: CAISRTGNTGDTQYF

J gene: TRBJ2-5
clone size: .
V gene: TRBV27
D gene: TRBD1
CDR3 DNA: TGTGCCAGCAGTCCATATTGGGCGGACAGGCGGGTTGGGACCCAGTACTTC
CDR3 protein: CASSPYWADRRVGTQYF

J gene: TRBJ2-1
clone size: .
V gene: TRBV6-2/TRBV6-3
D gene: TRBD2
CDR3 DNA: TGTGCCAGCAGCCCGATCGTACTCAAGCGGCCCCCGGGACTAGCAATCGATGAGCTGTTCTTC
CDR3 protein: CASSPIVLKRPPGLAIDELFF

J gene: TRBJ2-2
clone size: few
V gene: TRBV7-7
D gene: .
CDR3 DNA: TGTGCCACCCCCAGGGGAACCGGGGAGCTGTTTTTT
CDR3 protein: CATPRGTGELFF

J gene: TRBJ2-1
clone size: few
V gene: TRBV10-3
D gene: TRBD1
CDR3 DNA: TGTGCCATCAGTGAGTCGCCCAGGGGGAGTGAGCAGTTCTTC
CDR3 protein: CAISESPRGSEQFF

J gene: TRBJ2-5
clone size: few
V gene: TRBV29-1
D gene: TRBD2
CDR3 DNA: TGCAGCGTTGAAGGTAGCGGGAAAGAGACCCAGTACTTC
CDR3 protein: CSVEGSGKETQYF

J gene: TRBJ2-7
clone size: few
V gene: TRBV20-1
D gene: .
CDR3 DNA: TGCAGTGCTAGAGGCCAGGGGCTCCACGAGCAGTACTTC
CDR3 protein: CSARGQGLHEQYF

J gene: TRBJ2-5
clone size: .
V gene: TRBV14
D gene: TRBD1
CDR3 DNA: TGTGCCAGCAGCCAAGAAACTCGACAGGGTTGGGAGACCCAGTACTTC
CDR3 protein: CASSQETRQGWETQYF

J gene: TRBJ2-3
clone size: .
V gene: TRBV24-1
D gene: .
CDR3 DNA: TGTGCCACCAGTGATCCGCGGGGGCCGAGCACAGATACGCAGTATTTT
CDR3 protein: CATSDPRGPSTDTQYF

J gene: TRBJ2-5
clone size: .
V gene: TRBV11-3
D gene: TRBD2
CDR3 DNA: TGTGCCAGCAGCTTCGGACTAGCGGGAGGGCCTCCGTACTTC
CDR3 protein: CASSFGLAGGPPYF

J gene: TRBJ2-3
clone size: .
V gene: TRBV5-1
D gene: TRBD2
CDR3 DNA: TGCGCCAGCAGCTTCATTGGTAGCGGGGACACAGATACGCAGTATTTT
CDR3 protein: CASSFIGSGDTDTQYF